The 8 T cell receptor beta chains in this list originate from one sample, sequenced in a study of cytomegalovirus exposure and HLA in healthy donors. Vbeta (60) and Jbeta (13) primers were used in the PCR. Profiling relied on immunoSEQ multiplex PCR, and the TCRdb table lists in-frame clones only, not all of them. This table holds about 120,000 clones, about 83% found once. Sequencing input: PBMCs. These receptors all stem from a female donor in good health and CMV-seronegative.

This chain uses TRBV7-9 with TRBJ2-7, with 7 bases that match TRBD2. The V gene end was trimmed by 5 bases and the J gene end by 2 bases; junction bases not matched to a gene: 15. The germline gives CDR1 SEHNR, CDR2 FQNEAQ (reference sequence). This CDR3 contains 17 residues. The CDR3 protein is CASSPAGGSLLAYEQYF. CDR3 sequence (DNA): TGTGCCAGCAGCCCGGCCGGGGGGAGCCTACTCGCCTACGAGCAGTACTTC.

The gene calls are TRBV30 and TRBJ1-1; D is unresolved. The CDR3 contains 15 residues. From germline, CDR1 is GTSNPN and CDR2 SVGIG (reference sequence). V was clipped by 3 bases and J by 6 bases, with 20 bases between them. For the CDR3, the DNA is TGTGCCTGGAGCCCCCCGCGGGTTTATTTGCCTGAAGCTTTCTTT. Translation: CAWSPPRVYLPEAFF.

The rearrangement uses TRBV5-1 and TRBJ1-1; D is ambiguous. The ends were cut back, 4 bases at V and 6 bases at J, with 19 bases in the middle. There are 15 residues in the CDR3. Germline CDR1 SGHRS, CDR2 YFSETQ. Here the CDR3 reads CASSLGDLAGAEAFF. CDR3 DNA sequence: TGCGCCAGCAGCCTTGGGGATCTAGCGGGCGCTGAAGCTTTCTTT.

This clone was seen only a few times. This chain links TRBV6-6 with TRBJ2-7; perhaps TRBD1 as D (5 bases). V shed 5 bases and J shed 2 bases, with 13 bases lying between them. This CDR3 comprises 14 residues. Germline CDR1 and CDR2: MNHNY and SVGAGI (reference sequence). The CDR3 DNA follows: TGTGCCAGCAGTGACCGACAGCGAACCTACGAGCAGTACTTC. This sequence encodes CASSDRQRTYEQYF.

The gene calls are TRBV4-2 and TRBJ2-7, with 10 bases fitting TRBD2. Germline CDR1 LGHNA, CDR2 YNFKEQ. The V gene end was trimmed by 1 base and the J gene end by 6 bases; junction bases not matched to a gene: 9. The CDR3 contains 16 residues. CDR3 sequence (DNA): TGTGCCAGCAGCCAAGCGTGGAAGCGGGGGGGCTCCGAGCAGTACTTC. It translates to CASSQAWKRGGSEQYF.

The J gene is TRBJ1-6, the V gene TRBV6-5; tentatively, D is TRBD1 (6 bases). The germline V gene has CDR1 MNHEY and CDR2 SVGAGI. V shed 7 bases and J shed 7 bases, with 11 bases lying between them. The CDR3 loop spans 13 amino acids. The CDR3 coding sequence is TGTGCCAGCACTCAGGGGAAAAATTCACCCCTCCACTTT. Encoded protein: CASTQGKNSPLHF.

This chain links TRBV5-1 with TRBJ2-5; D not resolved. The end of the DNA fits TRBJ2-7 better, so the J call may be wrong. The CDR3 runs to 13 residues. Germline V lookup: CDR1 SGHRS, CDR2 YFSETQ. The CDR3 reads CASSFAPNYEQYF. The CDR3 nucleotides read TGCGCCAGCAGCTTCGCTCCCAACTACGAGCAGTACTTC.

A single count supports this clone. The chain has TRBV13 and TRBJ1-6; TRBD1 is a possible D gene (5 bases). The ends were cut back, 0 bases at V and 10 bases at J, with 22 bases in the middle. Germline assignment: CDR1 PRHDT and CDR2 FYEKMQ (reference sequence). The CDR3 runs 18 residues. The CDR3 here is CASSLGRRDPRVRSPLHF. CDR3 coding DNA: TGTGCCAGCAGCTTAGGCCGGCGGGACCCCCGCGTGAGATCACCCCTCCACTTT.